A single sample gave rise to the 30 T cell receptor beta chains below, sequenced in a study of T cell repertoires in cytomegalovirus infection. No antigen is known for these receptors. TCRdb itself ran the reads through MiXCR, one entry per CDR3 protein. The data contain roughly 46,000 distinct CDR3 sequences, about 21% of them singletons. The material sequenced was CD8+ T cells from cultured PBMCs, taken from culture after CMV antigen stimulation. These receptors all come from a human donor in good health (CMV status not recorded). Some clones in this sample may be carry-over from other donors' samples.

This clonotype was found many times. The chain employs TRBV12-3 or TRBV12-4 and TRBJ2-1, with unresolved D. This CDR3 has 14 amino acids. V was pared by 5 bases and J by 2 bases, with 10 bases between. CDR3 nucleotide sequence: TGTGCCAGCAGTCCTGTAAGGCCCTACAATGAGCAGTTCTTC. Protein: CASSPVRPYNEQFF.

V and J are TRBV27 and TRBJ2-2; D unresolved. The germline gives CDR1 MNHEY, CDR2 SMNVEV (reference sequence). The CDR3 contains 13 residues. Trimming took off 6 bases at V and 9 bases at J, with 14 bases between the two ends. CDR3: CASSPPGGRELFF. The CDR3 DNA reads as TGTGCCAGCAGCCCACCGGGCGGCCGGGAGCTGTTTTTT.

This chain joins TRBV6-5 and TRBJ2-2; 8 bases map to TRBD2. The CDR3 length is 14 residues. CDR1 MNHEY and CDR2 SVGAGI come from the germline V gene. V lost 6 bases to trimming and J lost 1 base; unmatched junction nucleotides: 1. CDR3: CASRRGVNTGELFF. Written as DNA, the CDR3 is TGTGCCAGCAGGCGGGGGGTGAACACCGGGGAGCTGTTTTTT.

The rearrangement links TRBV6-5 to TRBJ1-1; D possibly corresponds to TRBD1 (5 bases). The CDR3 length is 14 residues. V was clipped by 6 bases and J by 4 bases, with 15 bases between them. The V gene's germline CDR1 is MNHEY and CDR2 SVGAGI. The CDR3 bases are TGTGCCAGCAGCCCGGGGGTCGGGGGCACTGAAGCTTTCTTT. Translated: CASSPGVGGTEAFF.

The table lists this clonotype with many counts. The chain joins TRBV7-9 to TRBJ1-6; D ambiguous. This CDR3 region has 12 residues. V dropped 2 bases and J dropped 5 bases, with 1 base sitting between them. Germline CDR1 SEHNR, CDR2 FQNEAQ (reference sequence). This CDR3 reads CASSLNNSPLHF. The CDR3 bases are TGTGCCAGCAGCTTAAATAATTCACCCCTCCACTTT.

This clonotype was observed many times. This rearrangement joins TRBV7-2 to TRBJ2-7; D remains unclear. The germline gives CDR1 SGHTA, CDR2 FQGNSA. CDR3 size: 12 residues. The ends were cut back, 2 bases at V and 3 bases at J, with 5 bases in the middle. The CDR3 is CASSLTYYEQYF. The CDR3 coding sequence is TGTGCCAGCAGCTTAACCTACTACGAGCAGTACTTC.

The chain is built from TRBV5-6 and TRBJ2-1; D gene unclear. The V gene lost 0 bases and the J gene lost 6 bases, with 7 bases spanning the gap. The CDR3 loop spans 13 amino acids. Germline-derived CDR1 and CDR2 are SGHDT and YYEEEE. DNA for the CDR3: TGTGCCAGCAGCTTGGGATTCTCCAATGAGCAGTTCTTC. The encoded protein is CASSLGFSNEQFF.

This clonotype has a count of ten or more. The chain employs TRBV7-2 and TRBJ1-5, with D tentatively TRBD1 (5 bases). With 0 bases removed from V and 4 bases from J, the gap between germline ends came to 28 bases. Germline V gene lookup returns CDR1 SGHTA and CDR2 FQGNSA. This CDR3 is built from 21 residues. The CDR3 spells CASSLASRTLKRPPSNQPQHF. The CDR3 bases are TGTGCCAGCAGCTTAGCAAGCCGGACACTCAAAAGGCCCCCTTCGAATCAGCCCCAGCATTTT.

This clonotype was counted once. This could be a read error, since a much larger clone is one nucleotide away. This chain joins TRBV7-2 and TRBJ1-5; D remains ambiguous. The CDR3 sequence is 17 residues long. Germline V lookup: CDR1 SGHTA, CDR2 FQGNSA. The CDR3 region has the DNA TGTGCCGGCAGCTTAGAGGTGGCAGCTAGCAACAATCAGCCCCAGCATTTT. Translating gives CAGSLEVAASNNQPQHF.

V usage is TRBV7-4 and J usage is TRBJ1-1; D possibly corresponds to TRBD1 (5 bases). The CDR3 extends over 15 amino acids. Trimming removed 5 bases at V and 0 bases at J, with 13 bases between. The germline V gene encodes CDR1 SGHVT and CDR2 SQSDAQ. The CDR3 is CASSPRESMNTEAFF. In DNA form, the CDR3 reads TGTGCCAGCAGCCCCAGGGAGTCGATGAACACTGAAGCTTTCTTT.

This chain links TRBV20-1 with TRBJ2-7; tentative D call: TRBD2 (6 bases). This CDR3 comprises 14 residues. Germline CDR1 DFQATT, CDR2 SNEGSKA (reference sequence). Trimming removed 5 bases at V and 7 bases at J, with 21 bases between. Written as DNA, the CDR3 is TGCAGTGCTCCCGGGGAGGCCCCACTAGGGGAGCAGTACTTC. Encoded protein: CSAPGEAPLGEQYF.

V usage is TRBV13 and J usage is TRBJ2-1, with TRBD2 identical over 11 bases. The germline gives CDR1 PRHDT, CDR2 FYEKMQ (reference sequence). The V segment lost 5 bases and the J segment 5 bases; nucleotides outside the gene matches: 5. There are 15 residues in the CDR3. The DNA of the CDR3 is TGTGCCAGCAGCCTCATTAGCGGGAGGGACAATGAGCAGTTCTTC. Translating gives CASSLISGRDNEQFF.

Many counts were recorded for this clonotype. V is TRBV12-3 or TRBV12-4 and J is TRBJ1-1; D is unclear. The CDR3 consists of 13 residues. Trimming pared 6 bases from V and 1 base from J, leaving 9 bases between. The CDR3, as DNA: TGTGCCAGCAGACTCGCAAAGAACACTGAAGCTTTCTTT. It encodes CASRLAKNTEAFF.

This clonotype came up many times. This chain links TRBV20-1 with TRBJ1-2, with 8 positions matching TRBD1. Germline V lookup: CDR1 DFQATT, CDR2 SNEGSKA (reference sequence). This CDR3 region has 12 residues. After removal of 3 bases from V and 3 bases from J, the junction contained 0 bases not matched to a gene. CDR3 bases: TGCAGTGCTAGGGACAGGGACTATGGCTACACCTTC. Protein product: CSARDRDYGYTF.

V gene TRBV6-2 or TRBV6-3 combines with J gene TRBJ2-5; 14 nucleotides align to TRBD2. Germline V gene data show CDR1 as MNHEY and CDR2 as SVGEGT. This CDR3 has 19 residues. After removal of 7 bases from V and 1 base from J, the junction contained 14 bases not matched to a gene. The DNA for the CDR3 is TGTGCCAGCACCCCACGGCCGGGACTAGCGGGGGTAGTCCAAGAGACCCAGTACTTC. Translation: CASTPRPGLAGVVQETQYF.

This clonotype was counted a few times. V is TRBV6-5 and J is TRBJ1-5, with D possibly TRBD1 on 6 matching bases. Trimming cost V 4 bases and J 5 bases, with 15 bases left between them. Per germline, CDR1 MNHEY and CDR2 SVGAGI. This CDR3 is 15 amino acids long. DNA of the CDR3: TGTGCCAGCAGTTGGGGGCAGGGAGGGGATCAGCCCCAGCATTTT. This codes for CASSWGQGGDQPQHF.

The chain uses TRBV20-1 and TRBJ2-7, with 7 bases fitting TRBD2. The CDR3 sequence is 16 residues long. Germline V CDR1 and CDR2: DFQATT, SNEGSKA (reference sequence). The ends lost 1 base at V and 2 bases at J; junction bases unmatched: 11. The CDR3 region is CSARVPGTNLAYEQYF. The CDR3 DNA follows: TGCAGTGCTAGAGTTCCCGGGACTAATCTTGCCTACGAGCAGTACTTC.

This clonotype showed up just a few times. This sequence joins TRBV3-1 and TRBJ2-1, with 12 nucleotides matching TRBD2. The CDR3 sequence is 16 residues long. Trimming cost V 1 base and J 9 bases; bases outside gene matches: 7. Germline V gene lookup returns CDR1 LGHDT and CDR2 YNNKEL (reference sequence). CDR3 sequence reads: CASSQGALAGGAEQFF. The CDR3 DNA is TGTGCCAGCAGCCAAGGAGCCCTAGCGGGGGGGGCTGAGCAGTTCTTC.

This clonotype was detected many times. The chain combines TRBV27 with TRBJ2-3, with 8 positions matching TRBD2. Losses at the gene ends were 4 bases for V and 2 bases for J; bases not matched to a gene: 11. The CDR3 length is 17 residues. Germline V CDR1 and CDR2: MNHEY, SMNVEV (reference sequence). CDR3 amino acids: CASSSRGGGLDTDTQYF. For the CDR3, the DNA is TGTGCCAGCAGTTCCCGGGGGGGCGGGCTAGACACAGATACGCAGTATTTT.

This clonotype was observed at least ten times. V usage is TRBV7-2 and J usage is TRBJ2-1, with TRBD1 as a possible D gene (6 bases). Germline assignment: CDR1 SGHTA and CDR2 FQGNSA. Trimming took off 5 bases at V and 5 bases at J, with 13 bases between the two ends. The CDR3 loop spans 14 amino acids. The CDR3 spells CASSPLGGNNEQFF. The CDR3 DNA sequence: TGTGCCAGCAGCCCCTTAGGGGGTAACAATGAGCAGTTCTTC.

The sample holds a few counts of this clonotype. This chain uses TRBV5-5 with TRBJ2-1, with D possibly matching TRBD2 (5 bases). Germline loops: CDR1 SGHKS, CDR2 YYEKEE (reference sequence). V lost 1 base to trimming and J lost 2 bases, with 10 bases between them. The CDR3 consists of 15 residues. Here the CDR3 reads CASSLSGTPYNEQFF. The CDR3 DNA reads TGTGCCAGCAGCTTGAGCGGTACTCCCTACAATGAGCAGTTCTTC.

In its sample, this clonotype was seen a few times. The junction and the germline gene differ at one end; a read error may be behind it. The chain joins TRBV11-2 to TRBJ2-7; TRBD2 aligns across 9 bases. The germline V gene encodes CDR1 SGHAT and CDR2 FQNNGV. The length of the CDR3 is 16 residues. The CDR3 loop is CASTLTEVAGVYEQYF. The CDR3 DNA sequence: TGTGCCAGCACCTTAACCGAGGTAGCGGGAGTCTACGAGCAGTACTTC.

V is TRBV19 and J is TRBJ2-1, with 9 bases that match TRBD2. This CDR3 is built from 15 residues. Germline CDR1 is LNHDA and CDR2 is SQIVND (reference sequence). V dropped 4 bases and J dropped 5; count of bases not matched to a gene: 6. The CDR3 protein is CASSSGGVRHNEQFF. The CDR3 coding sequence is TGTGCCAGTAGTAGCGGGGGGGTTAGGCACAATGAGCAGTTCTTC. Based on the CDR3 plus reference TRBV19 and TRBJ2-1, the full variable domain is DGGITQSPKYLFRKEGQNVTLSCEQNLNHDAMYWYRQDPGQGLRLIYYSQIVNDFQKGDIAEGYSVSREKKESFPLTVTSAQKNPTAFYLCASSSGGVRHNEQFFGPGTRLTVL.

This clonotype was counted at least ten times. V usage is TRBV12-3 or TRBV12-4 and J usage is TRBJ2-1; D possibly corresponds to TRBD2 (5 bases). The CDR3 length is 13 residues. The V end lost 6 bases, the J end lost 5 bases, and 11 bases lay between the germline ends. CDR3 bases: TGTGCCAGCAGCTTGGACTGGAACAATGAGCAGTTCTTC. It codes for CASSLDWNNEQFF.

About this clonotype: A single base separates this from a much larger clone, so it may be a read error. The chain joins TRBV7-3 to TRBJ2-7; maybe TRBD2 (6 bases). The length of the CDR3 is 13 residues. Per the germline V gene, CDR1 is SGHTA and CDR2 is FQGTGA. The chain's CDR3 is CVSARDGGYEQYF. As DNA, the CDR3 is TGTGTCAGCGCCAGAGACGGGGGTTACGAGCAGTACTTC.

At least ten counts were recorded for this clonotype. The rearrangement joins TRBV7-6 to TRBJ2-7; D not certain. The CDR3 consists of 12 residues. The germline V gene encodes CDR1 SGHVS and CDR2 FNYEAQ. V was trimmed by 5 bases and J by 4 bases, leaving 9 bases between them. CDR3 loop: CASSTVEYEQYF. Written as DNA, the CDR3 is TGTGCCAGCAGCACAGTCGAGTACGAGCAGTACTTC. Full variable domain (outside the CDR3, taken from reference TRBV7-6 and TRBJ2-7): GAGVSQSPRYKVTKRGQDVALRCDPISGHVSLYWYRQALGQGPEFLTYFNYEAQQDKSGLPNDRFSAERPEGSISTLTIQRTEQRDSAMYRCASSTVEYEQYFGPGTRLTVT.

In its sample, this clonotype was seen a few times. The chain uses TRBV6-5 and TRBJ2-1, with 8 bases aligning to TRBD1. V shed 4 bases, J shed 5 bases, and the junction held 10 bases outside the gene matches. This CDR3 is built from 16 residues. From germline, CDR1 is MNHEY and CDR2 SVGAGI. The CDR3: CASSFKRTGTDNEQFF. The CDR3 coding sequence is TGTGCCAGCAGTTTTAAGAGGACAGGGACTGACAATGAGCAGTTCTTC.

The chain joins TRBV24-1 to TRBJ1-2; maybe TRBD1 (5 bases). The length of the CDR3 is 14 residues. V dropped 5 bases and J dropped 5 bases, with 14 bases sitting between them. CDR1 is KGHDR, CDR2 SFDVKD, per germline. The CDR3 DNA reads as TGTGCCACCAGTGGCGGGGACGGACGGTATGGCTACACCTTC. Its translation: CATSGGDGRYGYTF.

This clonotype has just a few counts. The junction departs from the called germline gene at one end, perhaps through a read error. The J gene is TRBJ2-5, the V gene TRBV7-3; D unclear. From germline, CDR1 is SGHTA and CDR2 FQGTGA. The CDR3 loop spans 14 amino acids. The CDR3 nucleotides read TGTGCTAGCAGCTTACGAGTTGGCCAAGAGACCCAGTACTTC. Amino acids: CASSLRVGQETQYF.

This clonotype was recorded a few times. The DNA of the CDR3 is TGTGCCAGCAGCTTTGCCGACAGGGGTGGCAATCAGCCCCAGCATTTT. Translating it yields CASSFADRGGNQPQHF. The J gene is TRBJ1-5, the V gene TRBV7-9; 8 nucleotides match TRBD1. V shed 3 bases and J 2 bases; nucleotides not matched to a gene: 6. The CDR3 has 16 residues. CDR1 and CDR2 (germline): SEHNR, FQNEAQ (reference sequence). The full variable domain, in which reference TRBV7-9 and TRBJ1-5 provide the parts outside the CDR3, is DTGVSQNPRHKITKRGQNVTFRCDPISEHNRLYWYRQTLGQGPEFLTYFQNEAQLEKSRLLSDRFSAERPKGSFSTLEIQRTEQGDSAMYLCASSFADRGGNQPQHFGDGTRLSIL.